The 22 T cell receptor beta chains in this list originate from one sample, sequenced in a study of cytomegalovirus exposure and HLA in healthy donors. A multiplex PCR was run with 60 Vbeta primers and 13 Jbeta primers. TCRdb's copy holds only in-frame clones and misses some; the assay was immunoSEQ multiplex PCR. This table holds roughly 88,000 clones, about 80% found once. The material sequenced was PBMCs. The receptors originated from a man in his thirties or forties in good health and CMV-seropositive.

The rearrangement links TRBV7-6 to TRBJ2-2; 16 nucleotides agree with TRBD2. The CDR3 has 20 residues. With 2 bases clipped from V and 4 bases from J, the junction kept 10 bases outside the gene matches. The germline gives CDR1 SGHVS, CDR2 FNYEAQ. The CDR3 nucleotides are TGTGCCAGCAGCTTAACCTCCGGGACTAGCGGGAGGGGGCTCACCGGGGAGCTGTTTTTT. Translating it yields CASSLTSGTSGRGLTGELFF.

CDR3 region: CASSSNRVRPQHF. CDR3 nucleotides: TGTGCCAGCAGTTCGAACAGGGTCCGGCCCCAGCATTTT. The V and J genes are TRBV28 and TRBJ1-5; D is perhaps TRBD1 (6 bases). The CDR3 totals 13 residues. Germline V gives CDR1 MDHEN, CDR2 SYDVKM. V lost 4 bases and J 9 bases, leaving 13 bases between the germline ends.

The V and J genes are TRBV19 and TRBJ2-7; 7 nucleotides match TRBD1. CDR3 length: 14 amino acids. With 5 bases clipped from V and 2 bases from J, the junction kept 6 bases outside the gene matches. CDR1 is LNHDA and CDR2 is SQIVND in the germline V gene (reference sequence). The CDR3 DNA reads TGTGCCAGTAGTCAACAGGGGCCCCCCTACGAGCAGTACTTC. It specifies CASSQQGPPYEQYF.

For this clone: A read error may account for a junction end that differs from germline. The chain couples TRBV7-9 to TRBJ2-4; a possible D gene is TRBD1 (6 bases). This CDR3 has 15 amino acids. Per the germline V gene, CDR1 is SEHNR and CDR2 is FQNEAQ (reference sequence). CDR3 loop: CASTLGQGLENIQYF. The DNA for the CDR3 is TGTGCCAGCACCTTAGGGCAGGGGTTGGAAAACATTCAGTACTTC.

The rearrangement joins TRBV11-2 to TRBJ1-6; D ambiguous. Germline V gene sequence: CDR1 SGHAT, CDR2 FQNNGV. The CDR3 totals 15 residues. V was cut by 1 base and J by 7 bases, with 11 bases left in between. The DNA for the CDR3 is TGTGCCAGCAGCTTAGGGGCCCGACCAAATTCACCCCTCCACTTT. Translated: CASSLGARPNSPLHF.

This clone turned up a few times. The chain recombines TRBV5-4 with TRBJ1-2; D is undetermined. Germline V gene sequence: CDR1 SGHNT, CDR2 YYREEE (reference sequence). V lost 4 bases and J lost 3, with 13 bases in between. This CDR3 spans 14 amino acids. CDR3 coding DNA: TGTGCCAGCAGCCCATCAGGCGGGTACTATGGCTACACCTTC. Its protein product is CASSPSGGYYGYTF.

This clone was counted a few times. The chain uses TRBV7-2 and TRBJ1-5, with 8 nucleotides matching TRBD1. With 3 bases clipped from V and 7 bases from J, the junction kept 8 bases outside the gene matches. The germline V gene has CDR1 SGHTA and CDR2 FQGNSA. This CDR3 comprises 15 residues. The DNA for the CDR3 is TGTGCCAGCAGCTTGAGTGGGACAGGTGGCCAGCCCCAGCATTTT. This gives the protein CASSLSGTGGQPQHF. Variable domain in full (rest from reference TRBV7-2 and TRBJ1-5): GAGVSQSPSNKVTEKGKDVELRCDPISGHTALYWYRQSLGQGLEFLIYFQGNSAPDKSGLPSDRFSAERTGGSVSTLTIQRTQQEDSAVYLCASSLSGTGGQPQHFGDGTRLSIL.

This chain links TRBV25-1 with TRBJ1-6; 7 bases map to TRBD1. Germline V gives CDR1 MGHDK, CDR2 SYGVNS. V dropped 10 bases and J dropped 0; count of bases not matched to a gene: 6. This CDR3 spans 15 amino acids. CDR3 nucleotide sequence: TGTGCCACACAGGGGCTAAGCTCCTATAATTCACCCCTCCACTTT. Translated, it gives CATQGLSSYNSPLHF.

The rearrangement uses TRBV6-5 and TRBJ2-1, with D possibly matching TRBD2 (6 bases). This CDR3 region has 11 residues. The V end was cut by 8 bases, the J end by 7 bases, with 9 bases between. CDR1 MNHEY and CDR2 SVGAGI come from the germline V gene. As DNA, the CDR3 is TGTGCCAGCCTGGAGGGGAATGAGCAGTTCTTC. This sequence encodes CASLEGNEQFF.

The chain has TRBV9 and TRBJ2-5; no definite D call. Germline V CDR1 and CDR2: SGDLS, YYNGEE. The CDR3 length is 13 residues. Trimming removed 2 bases from V and 1 base from J, with 6 bases in between. CDR3 region: CASSVLPQETQYF. The CDR3 DNA reads as TGTGCCAGCAGCGTTCTCCCCCAAGAGACCCAGTACTTC.

As concerns this clone: Germline is not matched at one junction end, which may reflect a read error. This rearrangement joins TRBV9 to TRBJ1-1; 7 bases match TRBD1. The CDR3 loop spans 14 amino acids. CDR1 is SGDLS, CDR2 YYNGEE, per germline. CDR3 DNA sequence: TGTGCCGGCAGCGTAGGTGGGACAGCCACTGAAGCTTTCTTT. Protein product: CAGSVGGTATEAFF.

This clone was counted a few times. The rearrangement joins TRBV7-6 to TRBJ1-4; no reliable D call. The length of the CDR3 is 14 residues. CDR1 and CDR2 from the germline V gene are SGHVS and FNYEAQ. The V and J ends lost 1 base and 4 bases respectively, with 7 bases between them. The CDR3 DNA is TGTGCCAGCAGCTTAGGTTTAGTTAATGAAAAACTGTTTTTT. Encoded protein: CASSLGLVNEKLFF. Together with reference TRBV7-6 and TRBJ1-4, the CDR3 gives the full variable domain: GAGVSQSPRYKVTKRGQDVALRCDPISGHVSLYWYRQALGQGPEFLTYFNYEAQQDKSGLPNDRFSAERPEGSISTLTIQRTEQRDSAMYRCASSLGLVNEKLFFGSGTQLSVL.

CDR3 in amino acids: CASSLPGGEQYF. The CDR3 nucleotides read TGTGCCAGCAGCTTACCAGGGGGCGAGCAGTACTTC. The chain uses TRBV5-6 and TRBJ2-7; TRBD1 matches 7 bases. Germline CDR1 and CDR2: SGHDT and YYEEEE. V shed 2 bases, J shed 6 bases, and the junction held 2 bases outside the gene matches. CDR3 length equals 12 residues.

The V and J genes are TRBV5-1 and TRBJ2-1; D perhaps matches TRBD1 (5 bases). V lost 5 bases to trimming and J lost 16 bases, with 16 bases between them. Germline values: CDR1 SGHRS, CDR2 YFSETQ. The CDR3 extends over 11 amino acids. As DNA, the CDR3 is TGCGCCAGCAGTTTGCAGGGCGTAAGTTTCTTC. Protein product: CASSLQGVSFF.

The chain combines TRBV13 with TRBJ1-5, with TRBD1 as a possible D gene (5 bases). CDR3 length equals 14 residues. V was pared by 4 bases and J by 1 base, with 8 bases between. Germline loops: CDR1 PRHDT, CDR2 FYEKMQ (reference sequence). The DNA of the CDR3 is TGTGCCAGCAGCTGGGGGGGAAGCAATCAGCCCCAGCATTTT. Translating it yields CASSWGGSNQPQHF.

The V and J genes are TRBV4-2 and TRBJ1-1, with a possible D match to TRBD1 (6 bases). The V end was cut by 2 bases, the J end by 0 bases, with 10 bases between. Looked up from germline, CDR1 is LGHNA and CDR2 is YNFKEQ. There are 15 residues in the CDR3. The CDR3 protein is CASSQTGTLNTEAFF. The CDR3 DNA is TGTGCCAGCAGCCAAACCGGGACATTGAACACTGAAGCTTTCTTT.

The CDR3 here is CASSLNRGFDGYTF. The DNA of the CDR3 is TGTGCCAGCAGCTTAAACAGGGGGTTCGATGGCTACACCTTC. The chain joins TRBV7-2 to TRBJ1-2; 8 nucleotides line up with TRBD1. The CDR3 has 14 residues. Trimming took 2 bases from V and 6 from J; bases not matched to a gene: 5. From germline, CDR1 is SGHTA and CDR2 FQGNSA.

The rearrangement links TRBV6-4 to TRBJ1-1; tentative D call: TRBD1 (6 bases). Trimming took off 6 bases at V and 5 bases at J, with 13 bases between the two ends. There are 13 residues in the CDR3. Germline assignment: CDR1 MRHNA and CDR2 SNTAGT. The CDR3 nucleotides read TGTGCCAGCAGATCCTCTCAGGGGACTGAAGCTTTCTTT. It codes for CASRSSQGTEAFF.

The V call is TRBV7-6, the J call TRBJ2-1; unclear D gene. Looked up from germline, CDR1 is SGHVS and CDR2 is FNYEAQ. CDR3 size: 15 residues. Trimming shortened V by 5 bases and J by 2 bases, and 13 bases separated the two germline ends. In DNA, the CDR3 is TGTGCCAGCAGCCCCCGTCGTGTCGCCTACAATGAGCAGTTCTTC. This encodes CASSPRRVAYNEQFF.

The genes are TRBV10-2 and TRBJ1-1; the D gene is possibly TRBD1 (6 bases). Germline-derived CDR1 and CDR2 are WSHSY and SAAADI. V dropped 8 bases and J dropped 1 base, with 11 bases sitting between them. The CDR3 loop spans 13 amino acids. Written as DNA, the CDR3 is TGCGCCAGCGGAAACAGGGAGAACACTGAAGCTTTCTTT. Translation: CASGNRENTEAFF.

This rearrangement joins TRBV6-5 to TRBJ2-3; 9 nucleotides agree with TRBD2. V trimming: 5 bases; J trimming: 1 base; junction bases outside the gene matches: 4. The germline CDR1 and CDR2 sequences are MNHEY and SVGAGI. The CDR3 is made up of 15 amino acids. CDR3 DNA: TGTGCCAGCAGTCGCGGGGGGGCGGGCACAGATACGCAGTATTTT. This encodes CASSRGGAGTDTQYF.

The chain has TRBV25-1 and TRBJ1-1; possibly TRBD1 for D (6 bases). Germline V CDR1 and CDR2: MGHDK, SYGVNS. The CDR3 runs 13 residues. V was shortened by 9 bases and J by 4 bases, with 15 bases between the two germline ends. CDR3 sequence (DNA): TGTGCCAGTGGGGGCGAGGGTGGCACTGAAGCTTTCTTT. Translating it yields CASGGEGGTEAFF. The full variable domain, rest sourced from reference TRBV25-1 and TRBJ1-1, is EADIYQTPRYLVIGTGKKITLECSQTMGHDKMYWYQQDPGMELHLIHYSYGVNSTEKGDLSSESTVSRIRTEHFPLTLESARPSHTSQYLCASGGEGGTEAFFGQGTRLTVV.